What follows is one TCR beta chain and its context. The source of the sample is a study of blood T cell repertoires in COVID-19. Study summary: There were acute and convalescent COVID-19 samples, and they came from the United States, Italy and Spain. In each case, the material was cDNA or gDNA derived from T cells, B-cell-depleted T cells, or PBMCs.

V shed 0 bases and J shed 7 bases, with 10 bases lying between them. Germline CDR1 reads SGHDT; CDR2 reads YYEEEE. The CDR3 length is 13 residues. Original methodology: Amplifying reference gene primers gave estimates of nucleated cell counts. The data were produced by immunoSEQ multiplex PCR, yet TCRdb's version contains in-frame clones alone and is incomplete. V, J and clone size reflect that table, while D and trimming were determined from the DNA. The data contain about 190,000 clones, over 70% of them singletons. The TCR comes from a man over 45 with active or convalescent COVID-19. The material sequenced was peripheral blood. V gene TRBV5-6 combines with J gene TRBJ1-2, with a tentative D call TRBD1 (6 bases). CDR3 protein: CASSLVTGLGYTF. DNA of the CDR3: TGTGCCAGCAGCTTGGTAACAGGGCTTGGCTACACCTTC.